This TCR beta chain was observed in a study of breast tumors, draining lymph nodes, adjacent tissues. Whole-study results and caveats: Compared with lymph nodes, tumors were less diverse; compared with nontumor tissue, more.

TCRdb analysed the multiplex PCR reads with MiXCR anew, one entry per CDR3 protein. The sample includes tens of thousands of distinct CDR3 sequences, 60% to 70% of them seen just once. V dropped 1 base and J dropped 8 bases, with 6 bases sitting between them. In germline, CDR1 is SGHTA, CDR2 FQGNSA. CDR3 length: 12 amino acids. Of note for this clonotype: Its specificity is not known.

The clonotype was recovered from a female donor with breast cancer. Some clones in this sample may be carry-over from other donors' samples. This chain uses TRBV7-2 with TRBJ2-1; D is unresolved. The sequenced sample was breast tumor tissue. CDR3 nucleotides: TGTGCCAGCAGCTTAGGGATGGATGAGCAGTTCTTC. It translates to CASSLGMDEQFF.